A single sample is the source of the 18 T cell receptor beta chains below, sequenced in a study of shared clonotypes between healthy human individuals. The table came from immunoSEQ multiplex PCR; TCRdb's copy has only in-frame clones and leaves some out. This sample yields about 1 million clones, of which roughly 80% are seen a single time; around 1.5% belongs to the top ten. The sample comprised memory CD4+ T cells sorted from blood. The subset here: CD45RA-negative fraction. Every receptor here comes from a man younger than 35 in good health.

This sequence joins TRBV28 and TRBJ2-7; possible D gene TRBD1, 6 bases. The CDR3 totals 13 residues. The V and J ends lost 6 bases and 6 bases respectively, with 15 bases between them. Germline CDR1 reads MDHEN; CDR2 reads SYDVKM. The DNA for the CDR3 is TGTGCCAGCAGGTTGCCAGGGGTCCGCGAGCAGTACTTC. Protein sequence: CASRLPGVREQYF.

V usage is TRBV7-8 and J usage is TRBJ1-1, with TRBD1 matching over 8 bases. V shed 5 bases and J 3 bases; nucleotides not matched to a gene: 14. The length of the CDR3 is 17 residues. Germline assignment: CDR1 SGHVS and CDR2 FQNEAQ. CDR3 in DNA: TGTGCCAGCAGCCCGCTAGGGTCTGGCAGGGGGCACACTGAAGCTTTCTTT. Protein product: CASSPLGSGRGHTEAFF.

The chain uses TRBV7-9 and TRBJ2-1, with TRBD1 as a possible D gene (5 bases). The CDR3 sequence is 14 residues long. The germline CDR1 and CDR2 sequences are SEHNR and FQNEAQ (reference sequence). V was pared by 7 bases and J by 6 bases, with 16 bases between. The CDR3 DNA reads TGTGCCAGCACCGGTGTGAAGGGGTCCAATGAGCAGTTCTTC. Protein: CASTGVKGSNEQFF.

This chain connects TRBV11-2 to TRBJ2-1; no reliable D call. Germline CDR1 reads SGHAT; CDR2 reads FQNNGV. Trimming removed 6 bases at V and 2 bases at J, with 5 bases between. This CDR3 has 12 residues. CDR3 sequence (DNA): TGTGCCAGCAGAACTACCTACAATGAGCAGTTCTTC. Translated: CASRTTYNEQFF.

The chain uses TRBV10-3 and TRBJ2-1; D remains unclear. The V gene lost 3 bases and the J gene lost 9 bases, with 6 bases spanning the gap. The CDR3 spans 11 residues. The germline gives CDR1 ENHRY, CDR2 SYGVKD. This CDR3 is CAISDVGEQFF. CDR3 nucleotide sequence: TGTGCCATCAGTGACGTAGGTGAGCAGTTCTTC.

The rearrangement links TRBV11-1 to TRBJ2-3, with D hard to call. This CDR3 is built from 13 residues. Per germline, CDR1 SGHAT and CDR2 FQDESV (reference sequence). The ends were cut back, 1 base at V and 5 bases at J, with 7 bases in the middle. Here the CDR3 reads CASSLGGVDTQYF. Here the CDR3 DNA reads TGTGCCAGCAGCTTAGGGGGTGTAGATACGCAGTATTTT.

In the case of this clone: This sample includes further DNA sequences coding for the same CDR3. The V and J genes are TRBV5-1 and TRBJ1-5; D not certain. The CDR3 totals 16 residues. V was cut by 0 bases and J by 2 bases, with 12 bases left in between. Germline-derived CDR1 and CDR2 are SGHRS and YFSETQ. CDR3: CASSLGVGQGNQPQHF. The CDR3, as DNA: TGCGCCAGCAGCTTGGGCGTAGGGCAGGGCAATCAGCCCCAGCATTTT.

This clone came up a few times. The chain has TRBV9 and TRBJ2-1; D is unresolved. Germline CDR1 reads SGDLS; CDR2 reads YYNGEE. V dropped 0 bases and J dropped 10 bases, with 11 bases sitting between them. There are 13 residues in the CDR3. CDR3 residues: CASSVDLAGEQFF. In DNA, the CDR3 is TGTGCCAGCAGCGTAGATTTAGCCGGCGAGCAGTTCTTC.

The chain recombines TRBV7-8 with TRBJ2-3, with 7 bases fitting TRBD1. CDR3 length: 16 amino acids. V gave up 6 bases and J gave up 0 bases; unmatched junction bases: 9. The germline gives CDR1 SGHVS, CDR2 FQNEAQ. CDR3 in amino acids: CASRREDRTSTDTQYF. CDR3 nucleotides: TGTGCCAGCAGGCGAGAGGACAGGACTAGCACAGATACGCAGTATTTT.

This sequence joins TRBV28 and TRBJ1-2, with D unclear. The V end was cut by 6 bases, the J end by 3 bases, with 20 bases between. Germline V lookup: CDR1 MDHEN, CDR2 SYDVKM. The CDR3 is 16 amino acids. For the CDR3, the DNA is TGTGCCAGCAGCAGTTACGGACCTGGGGTCTACTATGGCTACACCTTC. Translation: CASSSYGPGVYYGYTF.

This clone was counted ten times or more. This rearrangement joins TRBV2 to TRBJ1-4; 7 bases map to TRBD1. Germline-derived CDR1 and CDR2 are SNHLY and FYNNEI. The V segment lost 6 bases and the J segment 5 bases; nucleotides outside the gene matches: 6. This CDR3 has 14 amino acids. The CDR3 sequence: CASRVDRANEKLFF. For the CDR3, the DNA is TGTGCCAGCAGGGTAGACAGGGCCAATGAAAAACTGTTTTTT.

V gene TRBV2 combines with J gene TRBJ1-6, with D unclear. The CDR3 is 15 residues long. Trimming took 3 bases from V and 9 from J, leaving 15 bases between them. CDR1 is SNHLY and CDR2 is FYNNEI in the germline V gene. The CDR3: CASSELNTGLSPLHF. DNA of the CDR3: TGTGCCAGCAGTGAGCTCAACACGGGCCTTTCACCCCTCCACTTT.

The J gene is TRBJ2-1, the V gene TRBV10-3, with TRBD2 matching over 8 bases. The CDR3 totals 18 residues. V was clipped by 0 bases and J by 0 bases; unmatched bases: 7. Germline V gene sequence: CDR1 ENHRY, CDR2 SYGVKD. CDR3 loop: CAISESIAGMSSYNEQFF. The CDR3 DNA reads TGTGCCATCAGTGAGTCGATAGCGGGAATGAGCTCCTACAATGAGCAGTTCTTC.

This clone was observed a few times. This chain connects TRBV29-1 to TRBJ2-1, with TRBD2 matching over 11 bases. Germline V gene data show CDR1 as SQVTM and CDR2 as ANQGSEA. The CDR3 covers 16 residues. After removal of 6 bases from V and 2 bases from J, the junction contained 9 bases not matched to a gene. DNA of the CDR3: TGCAGCGTCAACATGCTAGCGGGGGGAACCTACAATGAGCAGTTCTTC. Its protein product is CSVNMLAGGTYNEQFF.

The CDR3 sequence is CASSLGGGAEQYF. CDR3 nucleotide sequence: TGTGCCAGCAGCTTAGGTGGGGGTGCTGAGCAGTACTTC. The V call is TRBV11-2, the J call TRBJ2-7; either TRBD1 or TRBD2 may fit D (5 bases each). V lost 1 base, J lost 7 bases, and 11 bases lay in between. This CDR3 is 13 amino acids long. Germline values: CDR1 SGHAT, CDR2 FQNNGV.

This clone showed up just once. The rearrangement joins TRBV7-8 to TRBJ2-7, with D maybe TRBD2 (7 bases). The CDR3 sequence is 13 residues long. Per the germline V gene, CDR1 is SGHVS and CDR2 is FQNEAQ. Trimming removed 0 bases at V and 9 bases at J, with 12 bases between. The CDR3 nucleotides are TGTGCCAGCAGCTTAGCGCGGGGGCTAGGGCAGTACTTC. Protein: CASSLARGLGQYF.

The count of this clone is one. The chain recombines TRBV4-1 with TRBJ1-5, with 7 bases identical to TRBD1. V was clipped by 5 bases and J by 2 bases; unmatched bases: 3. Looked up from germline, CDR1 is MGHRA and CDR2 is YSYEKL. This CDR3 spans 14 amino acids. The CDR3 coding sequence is TGCGCCAGCAGCTTTCAGGGGGGCAATCAGCCCCAGCATTTT. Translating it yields CASSFQGGNQPQHF.

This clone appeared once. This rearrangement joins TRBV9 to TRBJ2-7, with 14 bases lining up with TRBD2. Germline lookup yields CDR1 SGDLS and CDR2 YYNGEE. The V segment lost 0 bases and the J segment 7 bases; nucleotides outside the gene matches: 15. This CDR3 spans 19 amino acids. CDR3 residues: CASSVEMGLAGASPGEQYF. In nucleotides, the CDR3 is TGTGCCAGCAGCGTAGAGATGGGACTAGCGGGAGCCTCCCCGGGGGAGCAGTACTTC.